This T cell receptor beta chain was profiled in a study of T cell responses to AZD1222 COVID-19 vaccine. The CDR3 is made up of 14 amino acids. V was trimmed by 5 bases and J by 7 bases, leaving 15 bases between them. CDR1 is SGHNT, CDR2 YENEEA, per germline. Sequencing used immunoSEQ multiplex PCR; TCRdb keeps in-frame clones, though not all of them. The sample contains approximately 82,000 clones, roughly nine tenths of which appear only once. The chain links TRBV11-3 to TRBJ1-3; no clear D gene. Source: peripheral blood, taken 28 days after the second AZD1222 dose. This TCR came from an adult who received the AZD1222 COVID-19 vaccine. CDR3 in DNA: TGTGCCAGCAGCGCATCCGGGGATTGGAACACCATATATTTT. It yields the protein CASSASGDWNTIYF.